This entry features one TCR beta chain sequence. Its specificity is unknown. From germline, CDR1 is SGHTA and CDR2 FQGTGA. This CDR3 contains 13 residues. Trimming cost V 5 bases and J 4 bases, with 8 bases left between them. Reverse transcription of about 0.45 to 1 ug RNA was performed with random hexamers. Across 54 Vbeta and 13 Jbeta, TCR beta CDR3 was amplified with immunoSEQ multiplex PCR. TCRdb ran MiXCR on the immunoSEQ multiplex PCR reads and lists one entry per CDR3 protein. The table records around 130,000 distinct CDR3 sequences, approximately 94% of them present only once. CD8+ and CD4+ T cells taken from blood had their TCR beta sequenced. These data originate in a study of CD8 T cells in Susac syndrome. Study results and limitations: The relatively small number of individuals in the TCR sequencing and HLA analysis was acknowledged by the study.

This sequence was found in a human donor with multiple sclerosis. The chain is built from TRBV7-3 and TRBJ2-2, with D hard to call. Sequenced material: CD4+ T cells from PBMCs. The CDR3 protein is CASSRTVTGELFF. The CDR3 DNA is TGTGCCAGCAGCCGGACGGTCACCGGGGAGCTGTTTTTT. Using reference TRBV7-3 and TRBJ2-2 for the parts outside the CDR3, the full variable domain is GAGVSQTPSNKVTEKGKYVELRCDPISGHTALYWYRQSLGQGPEFLIYFQGTGAADDSGLPNDRFFAVRPEGSVSTLKIQRTERGDSAVYLCASSRTVTGELFFGEGSRLTVL.